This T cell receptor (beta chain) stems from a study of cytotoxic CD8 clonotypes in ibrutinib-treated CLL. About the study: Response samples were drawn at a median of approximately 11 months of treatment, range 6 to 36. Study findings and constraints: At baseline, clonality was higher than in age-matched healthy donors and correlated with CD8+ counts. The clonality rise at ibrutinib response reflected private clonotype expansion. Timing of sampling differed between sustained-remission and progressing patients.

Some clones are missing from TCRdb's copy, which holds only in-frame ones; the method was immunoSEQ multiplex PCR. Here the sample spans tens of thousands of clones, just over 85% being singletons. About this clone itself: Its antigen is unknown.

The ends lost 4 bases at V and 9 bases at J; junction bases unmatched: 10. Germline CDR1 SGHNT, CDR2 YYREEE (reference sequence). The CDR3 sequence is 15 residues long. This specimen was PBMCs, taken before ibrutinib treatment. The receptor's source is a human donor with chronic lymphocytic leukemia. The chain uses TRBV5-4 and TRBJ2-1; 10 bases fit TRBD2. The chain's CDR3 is CASSPALSGRFEQFF. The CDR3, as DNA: TGTGCCAGCAGCCCGGCCCTTAGCGGGAGGTTTGAGCAGTTCTTC.